This section outlines one T cell receptor beta chain sequence together with its context. Trimming took 3 bases from V and 4 from J, leaving 13 bases between them. CDR1 is SEHNR and CDR2 is FQNEAQ in the germline V gene (reference sequence). The CDR3 runs 15 residues. The data were produced by immunoSEQ multiplex PCR, yet TCRdb's version contains in-frame clones alone and is incomplete. The repertoire has about 220,000 clones, 85% to 95% of them found once; the top ten carry 0.8% to 1.2%. The entry originates in a study of cytomegalovirus exposure and HLA in healthy donors. The receptor's source is a woman between 18 and 29 years old in good health and CMV-seronegative. The sample was PBMCs. The chain recombines TRBV7-9 with TRBJ1-5, with D possibly matching TRBD1 (5 bases). The CDR3 bases are TGTGCCAGCAGCTTGGATATTACAGGTAATCAGCCCCAGCATTTT. Protein product: CASSLDITGNQPQHF. Full variable domain (rest looked up from reference TRBV7-9 and TRBJ1-5): DTGVSQNPRHKITKRGQNVTFRCDPISEHNRLYWYRQTLGQGPEFLTYFQNEAQLEKSRLLSDRFSAERPKGSFSTLEIQRTEQGDSAMYLCASSLDITGNQPQHFGDGTRLSIL.